The source of this TCR beta chain is a study of early T cells in non-severe SARS-CoV-2 infection. About the study: From unsorted whole blood, bulk RNA was sequenced, and the chains remained unpaired. Whole-study results and caveats: VDJdb matching favored anti-spike CD8 responses, missing private and CD4 specificities.

Unique molecular identifiers were affixed to single, distinct cDNA molecules. Via MiXCR, TCRdb re-called the 5' RACE reads, giving one row per CDR3 protein. The profile shows about 58,000 distinct CDR3 sequences, about 8% of them singletons. The CDR3 runs 13 residues. Trimming left V 6 bases short and J 0 bases short, with 3 bases between. In germline, CDR1 is MNHEY, CDR2 SMNVEV (reference sequence). This clonotype appeared many times. The antigen remains undetermined. The clonotype was recovered from an adult who was a healthcare worker with PCR-confirmed SARS-CoV-2 infection or an uninfected control (not recorded which). The material sequenced was whole blood. V and J are TRBV27 and TRBJ2-6; D is uncertain. CDR3: CASSLSGANVLTF. In DNA, the CDR3 is TGTGCCAGCAGCCTCTCTGGGGCCAACGTCCTGACTTTC.